The 3 T cell receptor beta chains in this list originate from one sample, sequenced in a study of T cells in tuberculosis. Cells were sorted from thawed PBMC rested overnight and stained with GMM-loaded CD1B tetramer, viability dye and anti-CD3. The lipid loaded on the CD1B tetramers was C32 glucose monomycolate from Rhodococcus equi. Sequencing was performed with immunoSEQ multiplex PCR; in TCRdb, only in-frame clones are kept and a portion is missing. The table lists about 58,000 clones, nearly 90% of them singletons, with just over 20% in the top ten. The sample consisted of CD1b-GMM tetramer-negative cells sorted from PBMCs. Receptor source: an adult woman with latent tuberculosis.

V and J are TRBV7-2 and TRBJ2-3, with D hard to call. Germline CDR1 is SGHTA and CDR2 is FQGNSA. V lost 6 bases and J lost 1, with 8 bases in between. This CDR3 is built from 13 residues. In nucleotides, the CDR3 is TGTGCCAGCAGTCCCAGCGGCACAGATACGCAGTATTTT. This translates into CASSPSGTDTQYF.

The chain uses TRBV11-1 and TRBJ2-7; possibly TRBD1 for D (6 bases). The CDR3 runs 13 residues. Per germline, CDR1 SGHAT and CDR2 FQDESV (reference sequence). With 1 base removed from V and 5 bases from J, the gap between germline ends came to 9 bases. The CDR3 DNA follows: TGTGCCAGCAGCTTAGGCAGGGGCGACGAGCAGTACTTC. Protein product: CASSLGRGDEQYF.

CDR3 sequence reads: CASSRRDRLETQYF. As DNA, the CDR3 is TGTGCCAGCAGCCGGAGGGACAGGTTGGAGACCCAGTACTTC. The chain has TRBV9 and TRBJ2-5; TRBD1 matches 8 bases. The CDR3 extends over 14 amino acids. V shed 4 bases and J 5 bases; nucleotides not matched to a gene: 7. Germline V CDR1 and CDR2: SGDLS, YYNGEE.